This T cell receptor beta chain was sequenced in a study of blood T cell repertoires in COVID-19. TCRdb keeps only in-frame clones here, not all; method: immunoSEQ multiplex PCR. The sample shows around 130,000 clones, roughly 84% of them seen only once. Germline V gene sequence: CDR1 SGHTA, CDR2 FQGNSA. V was shortened by 4 bases and J by 4 bases, with 19 bases between the two germline ends. The CDR3 length is 17 residues. The sequence derives from a man between 60 and 70 years old with acute or convalescent COVID-19. The J gene is TRBJ2-2, the V gene TRBV7-2, with D maybe TRBD1 (6 bases). Sequencing input: peripheral blood. The CDR3 coding sequence is TGTGCCAGCAGCTCCACCCCGGGACACTTCCCCACCGGGGAGCTGTTTTTT. Its translation is CASSSTPGHFPTGELFF.